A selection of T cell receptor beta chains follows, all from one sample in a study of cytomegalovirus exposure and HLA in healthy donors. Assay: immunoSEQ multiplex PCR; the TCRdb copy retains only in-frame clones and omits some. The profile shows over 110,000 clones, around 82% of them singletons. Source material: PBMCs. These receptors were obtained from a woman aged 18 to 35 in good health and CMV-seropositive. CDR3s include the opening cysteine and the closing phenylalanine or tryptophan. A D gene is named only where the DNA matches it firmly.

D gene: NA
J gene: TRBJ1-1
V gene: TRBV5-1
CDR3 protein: CASSLATGNTEAFF
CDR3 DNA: TGCGCCAGCAGCTTGGCCACAGGGAACACTGAAGCTTTCTTT

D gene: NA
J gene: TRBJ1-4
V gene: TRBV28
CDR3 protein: CASGSKKGAKQREKLFF
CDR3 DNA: TGTGCCAGCGGGTCGAAGAAAGGGGCGAAGCAGAGGGAAAAACTGTTTTTT

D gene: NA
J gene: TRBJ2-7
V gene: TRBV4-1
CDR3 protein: CASSQVSGRLDEQYF
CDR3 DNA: TGCGCCAGCAGCCAAGTTTCTGGCAGGCTCGACGAGCAGTACTTC

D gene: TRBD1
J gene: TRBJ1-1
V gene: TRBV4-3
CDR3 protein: CASSRGTGNTEAFF
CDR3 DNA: TGCGCCAGCAGCCGAGGGACAGGGAACACTGAAGCTTTCTTT

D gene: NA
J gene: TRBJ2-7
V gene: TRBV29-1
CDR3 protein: CSVRAGASDEQYF
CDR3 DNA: TGCAGCGTTAGGGCAGGGGCGTCGGACGAGCAGTACTTC

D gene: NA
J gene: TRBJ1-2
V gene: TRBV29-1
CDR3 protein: CSVVSSNYGYTF
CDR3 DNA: TGCAGCGTTGTCAGTTCTAACTATGGCTACACCTTC

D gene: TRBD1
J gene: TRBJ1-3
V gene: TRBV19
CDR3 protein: CASSTPQGTGNTIYF
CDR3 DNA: TGTGCCAGTAGTACCCCACAGGGGACCGGAAACACCATATATTTT

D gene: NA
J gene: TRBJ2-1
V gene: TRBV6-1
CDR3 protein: CASSGEGSYNEQFF
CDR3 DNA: TGTGCCAGTTCGGGGGAAGGGTCCTACAATGAGCAGTTCTTC

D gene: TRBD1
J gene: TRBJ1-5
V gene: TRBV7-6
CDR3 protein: CASSLGQGAGQPQHF
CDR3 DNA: TGTGCCAGCAGCTTAGGGCAGGGGGCTGGGCAGCCCCAGCATTTT

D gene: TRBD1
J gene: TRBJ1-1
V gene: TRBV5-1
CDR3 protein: CASRLRGPRTEAFF
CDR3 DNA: TGCGCCAGCAGACTCAGGGGGCCCCGGACTGAAGCTTTCTTT

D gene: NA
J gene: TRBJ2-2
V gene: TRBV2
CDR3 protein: CASSWRQLSANTGELFF
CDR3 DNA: TGTGCCAGCAGCTGGCGGCAACTTAGCGCGAACACCGGGGAGCTGTTTTTT

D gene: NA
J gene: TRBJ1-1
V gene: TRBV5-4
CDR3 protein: CASSLGGRVNTEAFF
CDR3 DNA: TGTGCCAGCAGCCTGGGGGGCAGGGTGAACACTGAAGCTTTCTTT

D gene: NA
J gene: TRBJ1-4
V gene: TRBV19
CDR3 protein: CASGPMGRNEKLFF
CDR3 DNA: TGTGCCAGCGGTCCCATGGGGAGGAATGAAAAACTGTTTTTT

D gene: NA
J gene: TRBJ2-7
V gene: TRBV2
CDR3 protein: CASSGSGLIYEQYF
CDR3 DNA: TGTGCCAGCAGTGGGTCAGGTCTTATCTACGAGCAGTACTTC

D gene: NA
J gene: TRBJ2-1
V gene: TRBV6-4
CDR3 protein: CASSEGLYNEQFF
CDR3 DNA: TGTGCCAGCAGTGAAGGACTATACAATGAGCAGTTCTTC

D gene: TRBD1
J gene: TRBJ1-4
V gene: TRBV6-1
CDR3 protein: CASSTPGQGNEKLFF
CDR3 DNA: TGTGCCAGCAGTACACCGGGACAGGGAAATGAAAAACTGTTTTTT